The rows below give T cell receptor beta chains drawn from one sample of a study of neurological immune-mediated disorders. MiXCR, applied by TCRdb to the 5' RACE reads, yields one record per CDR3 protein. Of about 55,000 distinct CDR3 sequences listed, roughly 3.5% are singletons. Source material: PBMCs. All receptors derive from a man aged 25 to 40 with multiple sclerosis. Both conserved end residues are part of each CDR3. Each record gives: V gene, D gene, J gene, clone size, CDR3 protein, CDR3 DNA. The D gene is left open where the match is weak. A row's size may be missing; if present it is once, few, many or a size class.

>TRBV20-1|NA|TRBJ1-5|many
CSARSREESNQPQHF
TGCAGTGCTAGATCAAGAGAGGAAAGCAATCAGCCCCAGCATTTT
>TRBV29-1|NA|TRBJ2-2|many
CSGRGHTGELFF
TGCAGCGGGAGGGGCCACACCGGGGAGCTGTTTTTT
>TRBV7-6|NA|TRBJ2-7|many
CASSHDRAYEQYF
TGTGCCAGCAGCCACGACAGAGCCTACGAGCAGTACTTC
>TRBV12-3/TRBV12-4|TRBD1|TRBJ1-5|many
CASSLIGGRQPQHF
TGTGCCAGCAGTTTAATAGGGGGCAGACAGCCCCAGCATTTT
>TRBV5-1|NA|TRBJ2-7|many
CASSRFAGRASYEQYF
TGCGCCAGCAGTCGGTTTGCAGGACGAGCTTCCTACGAGCAGTACTTC
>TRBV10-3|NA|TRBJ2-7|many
CATYSGTYEQYF
TGTGCCACCTACTCAGGGACCTACGAGCAGTACTTC
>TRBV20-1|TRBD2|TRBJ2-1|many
CSARREKGEQFF
TGCAGTGCGCGGCGGGAGAAGGGCGAGCAGTTCTTC
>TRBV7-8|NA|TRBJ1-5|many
CASSLSGVMQPQHF
TGTGCCAGCAGCTTGTCCGGGGTAATGCAGCCCCAGCATTTT
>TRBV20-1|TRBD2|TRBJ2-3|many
CSVGTSGGVYTQYF
TGCAGTGTTGGGACTAGCGGGGGGGTCTATACGCAGTATTTT
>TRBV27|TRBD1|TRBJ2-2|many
CASRHRDRGTGELFF
TGTGCCAGCAGACACCGGGACAGGGGCACCGGGGAGCTGTTTTTT
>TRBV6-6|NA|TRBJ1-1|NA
CASRHRRGNTEAFF
TGTGCCAGCAGGCACCGCAGGGGAAACACTGAAGCTTTCTTT
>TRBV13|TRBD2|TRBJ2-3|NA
CASSRLTSGGTGTQYF
TGTGCCAGCAGCCGTTTGACTAGCGGGGGGACGGGTACGCAGTATTTT
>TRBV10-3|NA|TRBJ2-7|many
CAISESLGTYEQYF
TGTGCCATCAGTGAGTCTTTGGGTACCTACGAGCAGTACTTC
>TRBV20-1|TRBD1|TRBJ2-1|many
CSATSPGTGGSNEQFF
TGCAGTGCTACGTCTCCCGGGACAGGGGGAAGCAATGAGCAGTTCTTC
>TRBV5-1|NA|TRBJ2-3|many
CASSSTGPRDTQYF
TGCGCCAGCAGCTCCACGGGCCCCCGAGATACGCAGTATTTT
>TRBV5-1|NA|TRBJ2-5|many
CASSLEVADPQETQYF
TGCGCCAGCAGCTTGGAGGTAGCGGACCCTCAAGAGACCCAGTACTTC
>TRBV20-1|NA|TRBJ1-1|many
CSARGEGFRNTEAFF
TGCAGTGCTAGAGGGGAGGGGTTCCGAAACACTGAAGCTTTCTTT
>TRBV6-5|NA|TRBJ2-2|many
CASRDRGTNTGELFF
TGTGCCAGCAGGGACCGGGGAACGAACACCGGGGAGCTGTTTTTT
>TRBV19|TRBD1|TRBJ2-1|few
CATRDRYNEQFF
TGTGCCACCCGGGACAGATACAATGAGCAGTTCTTC
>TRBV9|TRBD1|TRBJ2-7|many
CASSVTPTGDLHEQYF
TGTGCCAGCAGCGTTACCCCGACAGGGGATCTCCACGAGCAGTACTTC
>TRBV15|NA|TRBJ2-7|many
CATSSRSTGRNYEQYF
TGTGCCACCAGCAGCCGGTCGACAGGGAGGAACTACGAGCAGTACTTC
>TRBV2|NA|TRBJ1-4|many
CAGNRDRNEKLFF
TGTGCCGGAAATAGGGATCGTAATGAAAAACTGTTTTTT
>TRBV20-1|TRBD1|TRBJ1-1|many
CSALPDRELMNTEAFF
TGCAGTGCCCTCCCGGACAGGGAACTAATGAACACTGAAGCTTTCTTT
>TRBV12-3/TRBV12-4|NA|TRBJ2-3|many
CASSLGLGSTDTQYF
TGTGCCAGCAGCCTTGGACTGGGAAGCACAGATACGCAGTATTTT
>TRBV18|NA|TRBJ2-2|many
CASSPLATHTGELFF
TGTGCCAGCTCACCACTGGCAACCCACACCGGGGAGCTGTTTTTT
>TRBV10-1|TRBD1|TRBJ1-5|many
CASILGQGAFNQPQHF
TGCGCCAGCATTCTAGGACAGGGGGCCTTCAATCAGCCCCAGCATTTT
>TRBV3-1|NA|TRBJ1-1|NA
CASSQVNTEAFF
TGTGCCAGCAGCCAAGTGAACACTGAAGCTTTCTTT
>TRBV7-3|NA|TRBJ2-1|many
CASSLNSANEQFF
TGTGCCAGCAGCTTAAATAGCGCCAATGAGCAGTTCTTC
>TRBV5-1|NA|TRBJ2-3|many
CASSLPSGEGADTQYF
TGCGCCAGCAGCTTGCCGAGTGGGGAGGGGGCGGATACGCAGTATTTT
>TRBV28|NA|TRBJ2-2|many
CATSDGELFF
TGTGCCACCTCAGACGGGGAGCTGTTTTTT
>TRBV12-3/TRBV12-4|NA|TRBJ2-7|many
CASSPGQGNYEQYF
TGTGCCAGCTCTCCGGGGCAGGGAAACTACGAGCAGTACTTC
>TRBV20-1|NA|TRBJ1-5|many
CSASTQGDHQPQHF
TGCAGTGCTAGTACCCAGGGTGACCATCAGCCCCAGCATTTT
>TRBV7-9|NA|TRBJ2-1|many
CALLGGPSYNEQFF
TGTGCTTTGTTGGGGGGGCCCTCCTACAATGAGCAGTTCTTC
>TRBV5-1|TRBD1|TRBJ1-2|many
CASSLGDLGTANYGYTF
TGCGCCAGCAGCTTGGGAGATCTCGGGACAGCCAACTATGGCTACACCTTC
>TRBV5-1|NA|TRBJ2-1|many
CASSLNPNNEQFF
TGCGCCAGCAGCTTGAACCCCAACAATGAGCAGTTCTTC
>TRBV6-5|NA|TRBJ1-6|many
CASSSDRDDNSPLHF
TGTGCCAGCAGTTCCGACAGAGATGATAATTCACCCCTCCACTTT
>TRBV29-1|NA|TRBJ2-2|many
CSVHRASGELFF
TGCAGCGTGCACAGGGCGTCCGGGGAGCTGTTTTTT
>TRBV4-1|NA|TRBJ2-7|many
CASSQEFTYEQYF
TGCGCCAGCAGCCAAGAGTTTACCTACGAGCAGTACTTC
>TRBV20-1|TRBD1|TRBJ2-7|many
CSARDRNDYEQYF
TGCAGTGCTAGGGACAGGAACGACTACGAGCAGTACTTC
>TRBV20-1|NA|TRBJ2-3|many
CSARLGLVDTQYF
TGCAGTGCTCGGCTTGGGTTGGTGGATACGCAGTATTTT
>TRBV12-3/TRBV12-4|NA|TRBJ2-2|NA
CASSPKKRDGELFF
TGTGCCAGCAGTCCCAAGAAAAGGGACGGGGAGCTGTTTTTT
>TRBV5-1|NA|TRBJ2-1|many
CASSLAGSTYNEQFF
TGCGCCAGCAGCTTGGCGGGGAGCACCTACAATGAGCAGTTCTTC
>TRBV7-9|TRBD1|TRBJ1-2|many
CASSLSGTGGSEGYTF
TGTGCCAGCAGCTTATCCGGGACAGGGGGCTCAGAGGGCTACACCTTC
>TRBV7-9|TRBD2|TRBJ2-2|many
CASSSGTSGRAGELFF
TGTGCCAGCAGCTCCGGAACTAGCGGGAGGGCCGGGGAGCTGTTTTTT
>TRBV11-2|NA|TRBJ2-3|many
CASSEPGADTQYF
TGTGCCAGCAGTGAACCCGGGGCAGATACGCAGTATTTT
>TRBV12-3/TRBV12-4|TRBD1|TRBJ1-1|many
CASIRDRLTEAFF
TGTGCCAGCATCCGGGACAGACTCACTGAAGCTTTCTTT
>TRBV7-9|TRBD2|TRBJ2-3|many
CASSRLAGGSDTQYF
TGTGCCAGCAGCCGTCTAGCGGGTGGCTCAGATACGCAGTATTTT
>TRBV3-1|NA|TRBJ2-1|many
CASSPYVANEQFF
TGTGCCAGCAGCCCCTACGTAGCGAATGAGCAGTTCTTC
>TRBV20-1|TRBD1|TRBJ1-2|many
CSARDPATGQGGGYTF
TGCAGTGCTAGAGATCCCGCGACCGGACAGGGCGGTGGCTACACCTTC
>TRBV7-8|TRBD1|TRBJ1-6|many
CASSAPGTGASPLHF
TGTGCCAGCAGCGCACCCGGGACAGGGGCCTCACCCCTCCACTTT
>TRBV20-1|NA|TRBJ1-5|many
CSATLRYSNQPQHF
TGCAGTGCTACCCTGAGATATAGCAATCAGCCCCAGCATTTT
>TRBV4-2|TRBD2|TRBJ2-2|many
CASSPIGLAGSRGTGELFF
TGTGCCAGCAGCCCAATAGGACTAGCGGGGAGTCGGGGCACCGGGGAGCTGTTTTTT